What follows is one TCR beta chain and its context. What it binds is not known. The sequenced patients had an expansion of CD8+CD57+ cells seen by flow cytometry. Patients, without exception, had severe acquired aplastic anemia. The data stem from a study of CD8+CD57+ T cells in acquired aplastic anemia. Study conclusions and caveats: Patients and controls shared 25 to 35 CD8+ CDR3 sequences, which appeared highly expressed in patients and within their immunodominant clones. With respect to CD8+ Simpson's diversity, patients and controls did not differ significantly.

Template material for TCR beta VDJ and CDR3 profiling consisted of genomic DNA. In TCRdb, the reads were re-called with MiXCR into one record per CDR3 protein. The sample records about 200,000 distinct CDR3 sequences, more than 55% being singletons. The sequence came from a human donor with aplastic anemia. Sequenced input: sorted CD4+, CD8+, or CD8+CD57+ T cells (not recorded which) from PBMCs.

In nucleotides, the CDR3 is TGTGCCAGTAGTAAGGCTAGTGGGAACACTGAAGCTTTCTTT. Amino acids: CASSKASGNTEAFF. The genes are TRBV19 and TRBJ1-1, with unresolved D. The CDR3 sequence is 14 residues long. Deletions cut 4 bases from V and 1 base from J, with 10 bases between. Germline V gene lookup returns CDR1 LNHDA and CDR2 SQIVND (reference sequence).